This TCR beta chain is drawn from a study of T-cell memory formation after mild COVID-19. Across the study: There were largely donor-specific TCR clusters.

This clonotype was found a few times. Antigen unknown. A read error is possible here, since a much larger clone lies one base away. Study-wide points: A second wave of clones peaked on day 37, and their SARS-CoV-2 specificity went unconfirmed. Contracting clones, day 15 to 85, had balanced CD4/CD8, and later expanders favored CD4+.

The germline V gene encodes CDR1 MNHNS and CDR2 SASEGT. The CDR3 consists of 10 residues. V was clipped by 3 bases and J by 5 bases, with 1 base between them. TCRdb analysed the 5' RACE reads with MiXCR anew, one entry per CDR3 protein. The repertoire has 560,000 or so distinct CDR3 sequences, 15% to 20% of them found once; the top ten carry roughly 8%. Material: PBMCs or a T cell subset sorted from them (not recorded which). This chain uses TRBV6-1 with TRBJ2-5; the D is unclear. The receptor comes from an adult woman who had mild COVID-19 (a few samples of this study predate the infection). Cell type and time point are not known. CDR3 sequence (DNA): TGTGCCAGCAGTGATGAGACCCAGTACTTC. This sequence encodes CASSDETQYF.